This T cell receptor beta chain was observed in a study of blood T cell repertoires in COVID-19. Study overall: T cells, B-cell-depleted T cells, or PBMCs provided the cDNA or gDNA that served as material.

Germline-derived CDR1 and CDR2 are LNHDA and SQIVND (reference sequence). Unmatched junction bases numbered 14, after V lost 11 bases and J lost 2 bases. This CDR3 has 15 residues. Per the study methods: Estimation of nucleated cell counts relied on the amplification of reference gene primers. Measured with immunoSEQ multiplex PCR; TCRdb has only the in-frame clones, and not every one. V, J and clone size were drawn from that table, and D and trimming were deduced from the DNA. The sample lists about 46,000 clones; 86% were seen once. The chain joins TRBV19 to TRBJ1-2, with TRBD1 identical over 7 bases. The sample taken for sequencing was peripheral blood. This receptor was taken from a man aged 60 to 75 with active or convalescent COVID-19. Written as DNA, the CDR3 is TGTGCCTGCCGGGACAGCCTCCTCCTCAACTATGGCTACACCTTC. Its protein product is CACRDSLLLNYGYTF.